The present T cell receptor (beta chain) was sequenced within a study of cytomegalovirus exposure and HLA in healthy donors (dated by TCRdb to about 2017). Describing the broader study: An earlier analysis of 587 of the donors reported roughly 300 Gb of sequence data and about 120 million unique TCR beta sequences obtained from some 200 million T cells. An early release covering roughly 640 HLA-typed donors comprised 300 to 350 gigabases of sequencing data and tens of millions of unique TCR sequences. Of the roughly 400 genotyped donors, 75% to 85% were placed in the genetic ancestry cluster associated with self-reported Caucasian donors. The study aimed to test whether cataloging public T cell receptors could reveal signatures of past pathogen exposure. The study used immunosequencing to profile the T cell repertoires of around 600 subjects and linked those repertoires to cytomegalovirus serostatus. A separate validation cohort of about 110 different subjects was used in addition to the approximately 670-subject first cohort. High-throughput TCR immunosequencing, statistical association of individual TCRs with disease status, and machine learning were combined to predict cytomegalovirus infection status. A later analysis re-analyzed previously published TCR beta repertoires from about 730 donors and added high-resolution HLA genotyping to study TCR occurrence patterns. Rather than using new phenotypic data, the later analysis identified candidate immune exposures from TCR beta sequences and from how often those sequences occurred across donors. An earlier analysis of around 580 of the donors used high-throughput TCR beta sequencing to judge whether each TCR beta V gene segment behaved as functional or pseudogenic. Alongside the repertoire data, information on donor age, sex, ethnicity and CMV serostatus was compiled. Genome-wide SNP genotypes for about 55% of the roughly 670 donors were used in a later genetic analysis, which treated that subset as a discovery cohort. All discovery cohort repertoires had been generated using a single sequencing platform. Both class I and class II loci were covered by HLA typing, at four-digit resolution. The number of typed donors differed by locus: about 620-640 for A, B, C, DRB1 and DQB1; approximately 540 for DQA1; fewer than 610 for DPA1; and some 470 for DPB1. Several DR-DQ haplotypes were handled as single units for association and clustering, since linkage in the cohort was strong. On average, over 200,000 unique TCR beta nucleotide sequences were sequenced per donor among 398 genotyped donors of the cohort, with roughly 18% of those sequences being non-productive.

Comment on this clone: There is no known antigen for this receptor.

In total, roughly 670 healthy bone marrow donors made up the cohort. At the time of sampling, every cohort member was nominally healthy, though immune exposures that went unrecorded were likely present. The donor was CMV seronegative and was included in the group of a few hundred seronegative cohort members. Every donor gave a peripheral blood sample, and the peripheral blood mononuclear cells from that sample were used for TCR beta sequencing. The Qiagen DNeasy Blood Extraction Kit was used to extract genomic DNA from the blood cell samples. What the study reported, not specific to this receptor: An earlier analysis of approximately 570 of the donors showed that most TCR beta V segments appeared in productive rearrangements either about 90% or about 30% of the time, which broadly matched IMGT annotations. For the cohort, immune exposure information was limited to CMV serostatus. Assigning TCR associations to individual alleles was difficult when HLA alleles, especially DR and DQ, strongly co-occurred. Correlated functional status among segregating V segments might be attributable to linkage disequilibrium, but an unknown experimental factor could not be ruled out. In a later analysis, most CMV-associated TCR beta chains were found to appear HLA-restricted, with HLA associations seemingly driven largely by CMV exposure. A cluster of highly shared sequence variants was judged likely to represent a technical artifact of the sequencing pipeline. In a later analysis, TCR association rates were found to vary across HLA loci, with the most associated TCRs seen for DRB1 alleles and the fewest for HLA-C alleles. The classifier was reported to diagnose cytomegalovirus status with high specificity and sensitivity in both the original and validation cohorts. In a later analysis, several top co-occurrence clusters were reported to appear linked to parvovirus B19, influenza, CMV and Epstein-Barr virus. In a later analysis, HLA-associated TCR beta chains showed more clonal expansion and lower generation probabilities than non-associated chains that were equally common. According to the authors, the approach could potentially be generalized to other disease states and immunological phenotypes. This cohort had only TCR beta chains sequenced, and the lack of alpha or paired-chain data limited which features could be detected. In a later genetic analysis, a missense DCLRE1C variant was associated with V-gene and J-gene trimming of TCR beta chains, and the association was replicated in an independent cohort. Three of the identified cytomegalovirus-associated TCR beta chains were confirmed in vitro to be specific for cytomegalovirus antigens. The study gave a list of more than 150 TCR beta chains associated with cytomegalovirus. Specific HLA alleles were associated with some 15,000 TCR beta sequences at a false discovery rate of 0.05 in a later analysis. A further reported finding was that TCR beta sequences accurately predicted the HLA-A and HLA-B alleles for most subjects in the first cohort. Compared with the 666-donor mean, donors in an Asian-associated ancestry cluster had fewer N-insertions in productive TCRs, according to a later genetic analysis. Because counts were too low, roughly 17 rarely observed V segments, including chromosome 9 orphons, were left out of the earlier analysis of some 640 of the donors. While some public TCRs were present in many individuals, most TCR sequences turned up only very rarely across donors. HLA typing was unavailable for some donors at each locus, so association tests used only the typed subset. Roughly uniform sequencing depth across donors was assumed in presence/absence analyses, although this assumption may not hold.

The library relied on the immunoSEQ multiplex PCR assay. For the multiplex PCR, a mixture combining 60 forward primers for TCR Vbeta segments and 13 reverse primers for TCR Jbeta segments was used. The CDR3 region of rearranged TCR beta genes was amplified from genomic DNA by a multiplex PCR assay. The Illumina HiSeq System was used to sequence the amplified TCR beta libraries as 87-base-pair reads. Turning to the authors' computational methods: A later analysis tallied some 79 million unique TCR beta chains across the 600 to 700 repertoires, and some 10 million of those chains were shared by two or more donors. To remove PCR and sequencing errors, raw reads were error-corrected and collapsed into unique sequences using a nearest-neighbor algorithm that merged closely related sequences. Alignment of CDR3 sequences to IMGT reference sequences was used to assign V, D and J gene segments. For a sequence to be retained, a match of at least six nucleotides was required to both a V gene segment and a J gene segment. A rearrangement counted as productive if the CDR3 had no stop codons and remained in frame with V and J, and every other rearrangement counted as non-productive. CDR3 was defined according to IMGT convention as the region running from the second conserved V-encoded cysteine to the conserved J-encoded phenylalanine. The earlier analysis of about 590 of the donors excluded sequences that lacked an unambiguous match to a single V gene segment. In an earlier analysis of several hundred of the donors, V segments were called functional above 56.7% productive rearrangements and were called segregating when the between-donor standard deviation exceeded 5%. A statistical classification framework was built for diagnosing cytomegalovirus status from the catalog of TCR beta chain sequences. V and J gene assignment, in a later analysis, came from comparing TCR nucleotide sequences with IMGT/GENE-DB human TR gene sequences. A later analysis assigned CDR3 sequences and most-parsimonious VDJ recombination scenarios with the TCRdist pipeline. In a later analysis, each TCR beta chain was defined by its CDR3 amino acid sequence together with its V-gene family, and reads without a unique V-gene family were excluded. To address suspected cross-contamination and a sequencing artifact, a later analysis removed under 600 highly shared, low-generation-probability nucleotide sequences. A later analysis calculated a clonal expansion index for each public chain from normalized within-repertoire ranks of inferred template counts. Generation probabilities in a later analysis came from a VDJ recombination model fitted to out-of-frame rearrangements, and those results were checked against IGoR. Hypergeometric tests were used in a later analysis to score TCR-TCR, TCR-HLA and TCR-CMV co-occurrence, with a repertoire-size bias correction applied to the TCR pairs. A later analysis estimated false discovery rates by permuting HLA or CMV assignments 20 times. In a later analysis, co-occurring TCRs were grouped using DBSCAN, with TCRdist sequence similarity added in when clustering inside HLA-allele-positive subsets. Repertoires with fewer than 30,000 or more than 120,000 public chains were left out of co-occurrence clustering, as were roughly five repertoires with anomalous nucleotide sharing. Here the immuneACCESS table is served through TCRdb, limited to in-frame sequences with V and J called. Missing clones are a known gap in these copies; in checked studies unresolved V genes cover under half, and the rest lacks a known reason. Clone size and V and J calls were adopted from that table, with D and trimming inferred from the DNA. This sample's table contains about 70,000 clones. The top ten clonotypes cover approximately 1.7% of the sample.

The TCR sequence derives from a woman aged 25-40 years in good health and CMV-seronegative. The sequencing sample was made of PBMCs.

The nucleotides read TGTGCCTGGAGTGATAGAGGGATCGGCTACACCTTC. Protein translation: CAWSDRGIGYTF. The rearranged chain carries TRBV30 and TRBJ1-2; the D gene is not confidently resolved. V loses 1 base of germline sequence and J loses 8 bases, and the interval between the two ends is 11 bases. The germline V gene (reference sequence) gives CDR1 as GTSNPN and CDR2 as SVGIG. The CDR3 has 12 amino acids, counting the end cysteine and phenylalanine. The DNA shown is the 36-base CDR3, in frame from base 1.